The TCR beta chain described here comes from a study of T cells after yellow fever vaccination. Study-level information: Low-cell-number fractions were prepared with SMART-Seq v4 Ultra Low Input. Overall study findings and caveats: Highly abundant clonotypes carried over from the bulk population could end up in FACS-sorted repertoires as contaminants. Booster sampling recovered most clones from primary vaccination (96% CD4, approximately 90% CD8).

Germline loops: CDR1 ENHRY, CDR2 SYGVKD. The CDR3 is made up of 15 amino acids. Trimming at V came to 6 bases and at J to 3 bases, leaving 7 bases not matched to a gene. There are a few counts of this clonotype. Its cognate antigen is unknown. Researchers made TCR cDNA using 5'RACE template switching, and this step added a universal primer site and UMIs. In TCRdb, the 5' RACE reads were re-called with MiXCR into one record per CDR3 protein. The table records hundreds of thousands of distinct CDR3 sequences, roughly 14% of them present only once. This TCR was recovered from a man in his thirties or forties who received the YFV17D yellow fever vaccine. The chain uses TRBV10-3 and TRBJ2-2; 7 nucleotides align to TRBD2. The sample in question was PBMCs, obtained on the day of the yellow fever booster vaccination. The DNA for the CDR3 is TGTGCCATCAGGGAGGCTGCGGGAGACACCGGGGAGCTGTTTTTT. It codes for CAIREAAGDTGELFF.